This T cell receptor beta chain was sequenced during a study of cytomegalovirus exposure and HLA in healthy donors. On this clone itself: Its matching antigen is unknown.

The study, taken as a whole, reports: Three CMV-associated chains proved CMV antigen-specific in vitro. Among donors in an Asian-associated ancestry cluster, a later analysis reportedly found fewer N-insertions than the roughly 650-donor mean. In a later analysis, TCR association rates varied by HLA locus: DRB1 most, HLA-C fewest.

13 Jbeta primers and 60 Vbeta primers were used for the PCR. Profiled with immunoSEQ multiplex PCR; TCRdb holds only in-frame clones, not every one. The sample has under 200,000 clones; approximately 86% are singletons. Germline CDR1 is SGHTS and CDR2 is YDEGEE. V lost 0 bases to trimming and J lost 8 bases; unmatched junction nucleotides: 2. This CDR3 spans 13 amino acids. V is TRBV5-8 and J is TRBJ2-1, with TRBD1 matching 7 bases. Sequenced material: PBMCs. The source of this sequence is a woman aged 18-29 years in good health and CMV-seronegative. CDR3 nucleotide sequence: TGTGCCAGCAGCTTGGACAGGGGATATGAGCAGTTCTTC. Protein sequence: CASSLDRGYEQFF.